These 22 T cell receptor beta chains were all obtained from the same sample, sequenced in a study of human T cells and chemical hapten exposure. One entry per CDR3 protein results from TCRdb running MiXCR on the RACE reads. Among a few hundred thousand distinct CDR3 sequences listed, 4% to 5.5% were seen once. The time point was: patch test 1, 2 weeks after DPC sensitization. This sample's treatment: therapeutic diphenylcyclopropenone sensitization with weekly scalp DPC. Sequenced material: whole blood, taken in connection with sensitization to the hapten diphenylcyclopropenone (DPC). All receptors come from a woman between 50 and 59 years old with alopecia areata. Some clones in this sample may be carry-over from other donors' samples.

This clonotype was seen a handful of times. The chain links TRBV30 to TRBJ2-5; D is possibly TRBD1 (5 bases). The germline V gene encodes CDR1 GTSNPN and CDR2 SVGIG (reference sequence). Between the trimmed V and J ends, which lost 3 bases and 0 bases, there was a span of 8 bases. The CDR3 covers 13 residues. As DNA, the CDR3 is TGTGCCTGGAGCCGCAGGGACCAAGAGACCCAGTACTTC. Residues: CAWSRRDQETQYF.

Ten or more counts support this clonotype. The chain recombines TRBV28 with TRBJ2-5; TRBD2 aligns across 9 bases. The CDR3 is 16 residues long. V dropped 3 bases and J dropped 5; count of bases not matched to a gene: 10. CDR1 MDHEN and CDR2 SYDVKM come from the germline V gene. The CDR3 DNA is TGTGCCAGCAGTTTCCCCAGGGCGGGAGGGGAGGAGACCCAGTACTTC. This encodes CASSFPRAGGEETQYF.

This clonotype was seen repeatedly, ten times or more. The chain carries TRBV10-3 and TRBJ2-5; the D is unclear. Trimming removed 5 bases at V and 1 base at J, with 8 bases between. CDR3 length: 13 residues. Per germline, CDR1 ENHRY and CDR2 SYGVKD. The CDR3 loop reads CAISPEVQETQYF. DNA for the CDR3: TGTGCCATCAGTCCAGAGGTCCAAGAGACCCAGTACTTC.

The chain is built from TRBV28 and TRBJ2-3; weak D call: TRBD2 (6 bases). Germline-derived CDR1 and CDR2 are MDHEN and SYDVKM. With 4 bases removed from V and 7 bases from J, the gap between germline ends came to 18 bases. The length of the CDR3 is 15 residues. CDR3 sequence (DNA): TGTGCCAGCAGTTCCCGTGGGGGGATTAGATATACGCAGTATTTT. It is translated as CASSSRGGIRYTQYF.

This clonotype was observed at least ten times. This rearrangement joins TRBV10-3 to TRBJ2-7, with D maybe TRBD2 (5 bases). V gave up 4 bases and J gave up 3 bases, with 7 bases separating them. Germline V lookup: CDR1 ENHRY, CDR2 SYGVKD. The CDR3 loop spans 12 amino acids. DNA for the CDR3: TGTGCCATCAGTGCAGAGGGCTACGAGCAGTACTTC. Encoded protein: CAISAEGYEQYF.

This clonotype showed up many times. V usage is TRBV5-1 and J usage is TRBJ2-2; 7 positions agree with TRBD1. The CDR3 length is 16 residues. J was trimmed by 0 bases and V by 2 bases; bases with no gene match: 4. Germline-derived CDR1 and CDR2 are SGHRS and YFSETQ. The CDR3 coding sequence is TGCGCCAGCAGCTTCGGACAGGTCGCGAACACCGGGGAGCTGTTTTTT. As protein: CASSFGQVANTGELFF.

The V call is TRBV11-2, the J call TRBJ1-4; D remains ambiguous. Trimming shortened V by 0 bases and J by 8 bases, and 13 bases separated the two germline ends. CDR1 is SGHAT, CDR2 FQNNGV, per germline. The CDR3 spans 15 residues. CDR3 loop: CASSLEKRVWEKLFF. The CDR3, as DNA: TGTGCCAGCAGCTTAGAAAAGAGGGTTTGGGAAAAACTGTTTTTT.

The table lists this clonotype with a few counts. The J gene is TRBJ1-3, the V gene TRBV18; D is undetermined. There are 14 residues in the CDR3. Between the trimmed V and J ends, which lost 3 bases and 4 bases, there was a span of 10 bases. Germline lookup yields CDR1 KGHSH and CDR2 LQKENI. The CDR3 DNA sequence: TGTGCCAGCTCACCTTCCGCCGGGGGAAACACCATATATTTT. Its translation: CASSPSAGGNTIYF. Looking up the rest from reference TRBV18 and TRBJ1-3 gives the full variable domain: NAGVMQNPRHLVRRRGQEARLRCSPMKGHSHVYWYRQLPEEGLKFMVYLQKENIIDESGMPKERFSAEFPKEGPSILRIQQVVRGDSAAYFCASSPSAGGNTIYFGEGSWLTVV.

This clonotype came up many times. The chain links TRBV7-9 to TRBJ2-3; no firm D call. This CDR3 has 15 residues. CDR1 is SEHNR and CDR2 is FQNEAQ in the germline V gene (reference sequence). V shed 5 bases and J shed 4 bases, with 16 bases lying between them. The CDR3 loop is CASSPARWSADTQYF. The DNA of the CDR3 is TGTGCCAGCAGCCCCGCAAGGTGGAGCGCAGATACGCAGTATTTT.

The V call is TRBV10-3, the J call TRBJ2-5; TRBD1 agrees at 8 bases. After removal of 8 bases from V and 2 bases from J, the junction contained 1 base not matched to a gene. The CDR3 length is 12 residues. Germline CDR1 reads ENHRY; CDR2 reads SYGVKD. In DNA form, the CDR3 reads TGTGCCATCCGGGACAGGCAAGAGACCCAGTACTTC. This translates into CAIRDRQETQYF.

This clonotype was seen at least ten times. The V call is TRBV30, the J call TRBJ1-1; D gene unclear. The V end lost 0 bases, the J end lost 3 bases, and 11 bases lay between the germline ends. This CDR3 contains 14 residues. Germline assignment: CDR1 GTSNPN and CDR2 SVGIG (reference sequence). The CDR3 loop is CAWSVRREDTEAFF. The CDR3 DNA is TGTGCCTGGAGTGTACGAAGGGAGGACACTGAAGCTTTCTTT. The whole variable domain, remainder taken from reference TRBV30 and TRBJ1-1, is SQTIHQWPATLVQPVGSPLSLECTVEGTSNPNLYWYRQAAGRGLQLLFYSVGIGQISSEVPQNLSASRPQDRQFILSSKKLLLSDSGFYLCAWSVRREDTEAFFGQGTRLTVV.

This clonotype was seen a handful of times. The CDR3 loop is CASSPPGPEGSPLHF. The DNA for the CDR3 is TGTGCCAGCTCACCACCGGGCCCAGAAGGCTCACCCCTCCACTTT. The chain uses TRBV18 and TRBJ1-6; D not certain. The CDR3 totals 15 residues. Germline loops: CDR1 KGHSH, CDR2 LQKENI. The V gene lost 0 bases and the J gene lost 10 bases, with 13 bases spanning the gap.

Remarks on this clonotype: A read error may explain this, as a much larger clone is one base away. The rearrangement links TRBV7-2 to TRBJ1-2; D ambiguous. The CDR3 has 14 amino acids. Germline-derived CDR1 and CDR2 are SGHTA and FQGNSA. Between the trimmed V and J ends, which lost 3 bases and 7 bases, there was a span of 15 bases. This chain's CDR3 is CASSFMGSYCGYTF. CDR3 DNA sequence: TGTGCCAGCAGCTTCATGGGGTCTTACTGTGGCTACACCTTC.

Remarks on this clonotype: This may stem from a read error, because a much larger clone lies one nucleotide away. The chain recombines TRBV4-1 with TRBJ2-7, with D possibly being TRBD1 or TRBD2 (6 bases each). Germline V CDR1 and CDR2: MGHRA, YSYEKL. The CDR3 covers 13 residues. Here the CDR3 DNA reads TGCGCCAACAGCCAAGTTGGGGGGCGGAAGCAGTACTTC. Translation: CANSQVGGRKQYF.

This clonotype occurred many times. CDR3 bases: TGCAGCGCTAACTTCCTCAATCAGCCCCAGCATTTT. It is translated as CSANFLNQPQHF. The chain uses TRBV29-1 and TRBJ1-5; D gene unclear. The CDR3 runs 12 residues. V was shortened by 7 bases and J by 3 bases, with 10 bases between the two germline ends. CDR1 is SQVTM and CDR2 is ANQGSEA in the germline V gene. Full variable domain (outside the CDR3, taken from reference TRBV29-1 and TRBJ1-5): SAVISQKPSRDICQRGTSLTIQCQVDSQVTMMFWYRQQPGQSLTLIATANQGSEATYESGFVIDKFPISRPNLTFSTLTVSNMSPEDSSIYLCSANFLNQPQHFGDGTRLSIL.

The sample holds many counts of this clonotype. The rearrangement uses TRBV5-1 and TRBJ2-3; D is ambiguous. The CDR3 is made up of 12 amino acids. Germline values: CDR1 SGHRS, CDR2 YFSETQ. V was trimmed by 3 bases and J by 3 bases, leaving 5 bases between them. For the CDR3, the DNA is TGCGCCAGCAGCTGGGATACAGATACGCAGTATTTT. Translating it yields CASSWDTDTQYF.

This clonotype has a count of ten or more. The rearrangement links TRBV6-6 to TRBJ1-3; the match to TRBD1 covers 7 bases. Germline V gives CDR1 MNHNY, CDR2 SVGAGI (reference sequence). The J segment lost 4 bases and the V segment lost 0 bases, leaving 3 bases of the junction unmatched. This CDR3 comprises 15 residues. CDR3 sequence: CASSYSPTGGNTIYF. CDR3 DNA sequence: TGTGCCAGCAGTTACTCCCCGACAGGGGGAAACACCATATATTTT.

This clonotype showed up many times. The chain links TRBV6-5 to TRBJ2-2, with D perhaps matching TRBD1 (6 bases). The germline V and J ends were trimmed by 1 base and 1 base, with 7 bases remaining between them. The CDR3 covers 15 residues. Germline CDR1 reads MNHEY; CDR2 reads SVGAGI. In DNA, the CDR3 is TGTGCCAGCAGTTACTGGGGGCGGAACACCGGGGAGCTGTTTTTT. It encodes CASSYWGRNTGELFF.

The CDR3 DNA follows: TGTGCCAGCCCAACGGGAAAGAGGCAGTATTTT. Its protein is CASPTGKRQYF. The chain employs TRBV2 and TRBJ2-3, with D maybe TRBD2 (5 bases). V lost 8 bases, J lost 11 bases, and 14 bases lay in between. CDR1 is SNHLY and CDR2 is FYNNEI in the germline V gene. This CDR3 region has 11 residues.

This clonotype was found many times. This chain links TRBV24-1 with TRBJ2-3; D gene uncertain. The CDR3 loop spans 16 amino acids. The V gene lost 2 bases and the J gene lost 0 bases, with 11 bases spanning the gap. Germline loops: CDR1 KGHDR, CDR2 SFDVKD. This CDR3 is CATSDSTESSTDTQYF. The CDR3, as DNA: TGTGCCACCAGTGATTCAACAGAGTCTAGCACAGATACGCAGTATTTT.

This chain connects TRBV12-3 or TRBV12-4 to TRBJ1-3, with D uncertain. The CDR3 is 15 amino acids. The V end was cut by 5 bases, the J end by 0 bases, with 11 bases between. This chain's CDR3 is CASSPAQRSGNTIYF. The CDR3 DNA follows: TGTGCCAGCAGTCCAGCCCAACGCTCTGGAAACACCATATATTTT.

This rearrangement joins TRBV7-9 to TRBJ2-3; tentatively, D is TRBD1 (6 bases). V was pared by 0 bases and J by 4 bases, with 11 bases between. CDR3 length: 15 amino acids. Germline assignment: CDR1 SEHNR and CDR2 FQNEAQ (reference sequence). The CDR3 sequence: CASSLARGMADTQYF. The CDR3 DNA sequence: TGTGCCAGCAGCTTAGCGAGGGGGATGGCAGATACGCAGTATTTT.